This TCR beta chain was captured in a study of CD8 T cells in ankylosing spondylitis. A note on this clonotype: No antigen is known for it.

The germline V gene encodes CDR1 DFQATT and CDR2 SNEGSKA (reference sequence). The CDR3 runs to 20 residues. V was cut by 5 bases and J by 0 bases, with 29 bases left in between. Using quantitative 5'-RACE with molecular barcodes, the authors made TCR beta libraries. MiXCR, run by TCRdb on the 5' RACE reads, gives a single entry per CDR3 protein. The sample contains nearly 250,000 distinct CDR3 sequences, approximately 30% of which appear only once. Study outcomes and limitations: Disease-linked clones displayed a CD8+ phenotype and appeared relatively rarely in peripheral blood. Disease-linked clones were reportedly significantly enriched in matched ankylosing spondylitis synovial fluid. What appeared characteristic of ankylosing spondylitis blood was a TCR beta motif of eight or nine highly homologous variants.

The clonotype originates from a male donor with ankylosing spondylitis or in good health (not recorded which). This rearrangement joins TRBV20-1 to TRBJ1-5, with a tentative D call TRBD1 (6 bases). Sequencing was performed on blood, either unsorted or a sorted T cell fraction (not recorded which). The CDR3 DNA sequence: TGCAGTGCTGCCCGTTTCTTAGGGGGGTCAGGAGAATATAGCAATCAGCCCCAGCATTTT. This encodes CSAARFLGGSGEYSNQPQHF.